This T cell receptor beta chain was sequenced in a study of T cell repertoires in cytomegalovirus infection. Study overall: Shared public TCR beta signatures pointed to both CMV infection and a matching HLA type. Whole-study results and caveats: In two of eight donors, the top clonotype was HLA-C-restricted CMV-specific.

As to this clonotype: What it binds is unknown.

The CDR3 length is 15 residues. V lost 6 bases and J 0 bases, leaving 9 bases between the germline ends. Germline CDR1 is LNHDA and CDR2 is SQIVND (reference sequence). TCRdb reprocessed the reads via MiXCR and lists one record per CDR3 protein. Of approximately 770,000 distinct CDR3 sequences detected, 25% to 30% appear once; the ten largest clones hold around 12%. The rearrangement uses TRBV19 and TRBJ2-6, with D unresolved. The TCR originated in a human donor in good health (CMV status not recorded). Some clones in this sample may be carry-over from other donors' samples. This material consisted of cultured CD8+ T cells from PBMCs, taken from culture after CMV antigen stimulation. CDR3 sequence: CASRDKDSGANVLTF. The CDR3 DNA is TGTGCCAGTAGAGACAAAGACTCTGGGGCCAACGTCCTGACTTTC.